Sequencing of this TCR beta chain was carried out in a study of shared clonotypes between healthy human individuals. Study as a whole: Contributing individuals were two females and three males aged 18 to 49. General observations from the study: Clonotype sharing across donors was expected to vary with sequencing depth.

Losses at the gene ends were 5 bases for V and 7 bases for J; bases not matched to a gene: 10. Germline values: CDR1 GTSNPN, CDR2 SVGIG (reference sequence). The CDR3 length is 14 residues. The study drew its donors from healthy HIV-negative adults without recent acute infections or vaccinations. This clone was detected only a few times. The antigen is unknown. Original processing notes: Filtering differed since immunoSEQ provided only junctions, with no quality scores. The data were produced by immunoSEQ multiplex PCR, yet TCRdb's version contains in-frame clones alone and is incomplete. V, J and clone size are taken as reported in that table, and D and trimming were inferred from the DNA itself. The sample records fewer than 650,000 clones, around 80% being singletons.

Sequenced material: PBMCs. V is TRBV30 and J is TRBJ1-2, with 10 positions matching TRBD1. The sequence derives from a woman in her forties in good health. Some clones in this sample may be carry-over from other donors' samples. The CDR3 DNA follows: TGTGCCTGGCCCAGACAGGGGGCAGGGAGTGGCTACACCTTC. Translated, it gives CAWPRQGAGSGYTF.